These T cell receptor beta chains were read from a single sample in a study of shared clonotypes between healthy human individuals. TCRdb keeps only in-frame clones here, not all; method: immunoSEQ multiplex PCR. The data show about 1.9 million clones, just under 95% seen once. Source material: naive CD8+ T cells from PBMCs. Receptors originate from a man aged 18 to 30 in good health. Some clones in this sample may be carry-over from other donors' samples. Both conserved end residues are part of each CDR3. Each record gives: V gene, J gene, CDR3 protein.

TRBV28	TRBJ2-7	CASTRGGRSYEQYF
TRBV4-2	TRBJ1-3	CASSQTQGSGNTIYF
TRBV9	TRBJ1-2	CASSVGGGGNYGYTF
TRBV4-3	TRBJ2-1	CASSQGTGGGNEQFF
TRBV28	TRBJ2-5	CASAGSRVWETQYF
TRBV7-3	TRBJ2-1	CASSLGPRLARHYNEQFF
TRBV7-7	TRBJ2-7	CASSLEAGTYEQYF
TRBV28	TRBJ1-4	CASSPDRYEKLFF
TRBV5-6	TRBJ1-4	CASSVDREAEKLFF
TRBV28	TRBJ2-1	CARTRTSRSYNEQFF
TRBV7-3	TRBJ2-1	CASSLTGTSGYYNEQFF
TRBV13	TRBJ1-1	CASSVITSEAFF
TRBV7-8	TRBJ2-7	CASSLLIGYEQYF
TRBV5-1	TRBJ1-2	CASSLGQFYGYTF
TRBV6-1	TRBJ2-3	CAGNYGTGLSDTQYF
TRBV5-1	TRBJ2-1	CASSLELAVNEQFF
TRBV9	TRBJ2-6	CASSVEVGANVLTF
TRBV27	TRBJ2-1	CASSLGRAINEQFF
TRBV30	TRBJ1-1	CAWSVLLGGEGYMNTEAFF
TRBV29-1	TRBJ2-2	CSVITTMTGELFF
TRBV6-5	TRBJ2-7	CASSYSVGSATYEQYF
TRBV14	TRBJ2-7	CASSLSDRVGQYF
TRBV2	TRBJ1-3	CASFWDTIYF